The clone carrying this T cell receptor (beta chain) was detected ten times or more. Its antigen remains unidentified. This entry is derived from a study of CD8 T cells in ankylosing spondylitis. Study results and caveats: From matched ankylosing spondylitis synovial fluid, disease-linked clones were reportedly recovered at significantly enriched levels. A TCR beta motif of several highly homologous variants seemed to mark ankylosing spondylitis blood.

V was trimmed by 7 bases and J by 0 bases, leaving 10 bases between them. This CDR3 spans 14 amino acids. Construction of TCR beta libraries was performed using quantitative 5'-RACE with molecular barcodes. TCRdb used MiXCR to reprocess the 5' RACE reads, holding one entry per CDR3 protein. Of some 250,000 distinct CDR3 sequences in the sample, 8% to 9.5% were seen once. The chain combines TRBV12-3 or TRBV12-4 with TRBJ2-1; unclear D gene. The source of this sequence is a male donor with ankylosing spondylitis or in good health (not recorded which). Sequences were obtained from blood, either unsorted or a sorted T cell fraction (not recorded which). The CDR3 sequence is CASTGVSSYNEQFF. CDR3 in DNA: TGTGCCAGCACCGGTGTGAGCTCCTACAATGAGCAGTTCTTC.